This T cell receptor (beta chain) was documented in a study of kidney transplant recipient with SARS-CoV-2 infection. This clonotype was counted ten times or more. Each CDR3 protein is one row after TCRdb ran MiXCR on the reads. This table holds approximately 250,000 distinct CDR3 sequences, 29% found once. Germline V gene lookup returns CDR1 SGHDT and CDR2 YYEEEE. The CDR3 extends over 13 amino acids. J was trimmed by 8 bases and V by 4 bases; bases with no gene match: 7. The sample here was a blood sample, taken at baseline and between days 110 and 120 from a kidney transplant recipient. This receptor was obtained from a male patient younger than 45 who had COVID-19 and was a kidney transplant recipient. A share of the T cells may be of graft donor origin. The V call is TRBV5-6, the J call TRBJ1-2; the match to TRBD1 covers 8 bases. The CDR3 coding sequence is TGTGCCAGCAGCCTGAGGGACAGGCAGGGCTACACCTTC. This codes for CASSLRDRQGYTF.